The 25 T cell receptor beta chains given below trace back to one sample, sequenced in a study of T cells in Graves' hyperthyroidism and ophthalmopathy. Amplification of TCR beta CDR3 regions was performed using RNA transcripts as template. During a first-round RT-PCR of the TCR CDR3, the HTBI primer set was used. Each CDR3 protein gets one entry after TCRdb re-called the multiplex PCR reads with MiXCR. The sample contains about 590,000 distinct CDR3 sequences, about 14% of which appear only once. Sample: blood. These receptors came from a woman between 18 and 29 years old with Graves' ophthalmopathy.

This chain links TRBV10-3 with TRBJ1-1; 10 bases line up with TRBD1. Trimming removed 7 bases from V and 5 bases from J; junction bases left unmatched: 4. CDR1 ENHRY and CDR2 SYGVKD come from the germline V gene. This CDR3 has 13 residues. CDR3 in DNA: TGTGCCATCAAAGGACAGGGGGAAACTGAAGCTTTCTTT. The encoded protein is CAIKGQGETEAFF.

With regard to this clonotype: Given a much more abundant clone one base away, this may be a read error. The J gene is TRBJ2-2, the V gene TRBV3-1; 7 bases are a match to TRBD2. The CDR3 is made up of 18 amino acids. Germline V gene lookup returns CDR1 LGHDT and CDR2 YNNKEL (reference sequence). CDR3 residues: CASGQLHLAVDNTGELFF. DNA for the CDR3: TGTGCCAGCGGCCAATTACACCTAGCGGTAGACAACACCGGGGAGCTGTTTTTT. Combining the CDR3 with reference TRBV3-1 and TRBJ2-2 gives the whole variable domain DTAVSQTPKYLVTQMGNDKSIKCEQNLGHDTMYWYKQDSKKFLKIMFSYNNKELIINETVPNRFSPKSPDKAHLNLHINSLELGDSAVYFCASGQLHLAVDNTGELFFGEGSRLTVL.

Ten or more counts support this clonotype. The V gene is TRBV6-2 or TRBV6-3, the J gene TRBJ1-2; the match to TRBD1 covers 8 bases. Germline CDR1 is MNHEY and CDR2 is SVGEGT. CDR3 length: 15 residues. V trimming: 4 bases; J trimming: 3 bases; junction bases outside the gene matches: 7. CDR3 in DNA: TGTGCCAGCAGTTTCGATCCGGGACAGGACTATGGCTACACCTTC. Residues: CASSFDPGQDYGYTF.

This clonotype was observed a handful of times. The chain joins TRBV19 to TRBJ1-1; no definite D call. The germline V and J ends were trimmed by 7 bases and 3 bases, with 30 bases remaining between them. From germline, CDR1 is LNHDA and CDR2 SQIVND (reference sequence). CDR3 length: 19 amino acids. CDR3 protein: CASNPPPGASIDGHTEAFF. In DNA form, the CDR3 reads TGTGCCAGTAACCCCCCCCCCGGAGCCTCGATTGATGGCCACACTGAAGCTTTCTTT.

This clonotype was seen many times. V gene TRBV28 combines with J gene TRBJ1-5; TRBD1 is a possible D gene (6 bases). This CDR3 has 16 amino acids. The germline CDR1 and CDR2 sequences are MDHEN and SYDVKM. Deletions cut 0 bases from V and 2 bases from J, with 11 bases between. This chain's CDR3 is CASSLWSGAGNQPQHF. CDR3 bases: TGTGCCAGCAGTTTATGGTCGGGGGCCGGCAATCAGCCCCAGCATTTT.

This clonotype turned up a few times. V and J are TRBV7-9 and TRBJ1-4; D is unclear. CDR1 and CDR2 from the germline V gene are SEHNR and FQNEAQ (reference sequence). The CDR3 runs 15 residues. Trimming took 5 bases from V and 8 from J, leaving 18 bases between them. CDR3 sequence (DNA): TGTGCCAGCAGCACCCGGAGGCCCTTAGGGGAAAAACTGTTTTTT. It codes for CASSTRRPLGEKLFF.

The rearrangement joins TRBV15 to TRBJ2-1; D is possibly TRBD1 (6 bases). The CDR3 consists of 14 residues. Germline V gene sequence: CDR1 LNHNV, CDR2 YYDKDF (reference sequence). Trimming took off 11 bases at V and 4 bases at J, with 18 bases between the two ends. The CDR3 loop reads CASGPSRGYNEQFF. The CDR3 region has the DNA TGTGCCTCAGGGCCTTCGAGGGGGTACAATGAGCAGTTCTTC.

In its sample, this clonotype was seen many times. V is TRBV29-1 and J is TRBJ1-1; D gene ambiguous. The CDR3 consists of 12 residues. With 7 bases removed from V and 4 bases from J, the gap between germline ends came to 13 bases. Germline-derived CDR1 and CDR2 are SQVTM and ANQGSEA. DNA for the CDR3: TGCAGCGACACGTGGACGGCCACTGAAGCTTTCTTT. Protein product: CSDTWTATEAFF. Looking up the rest from reference TRBV29-1 and TRBJ1-1 gives the full variable domain: SAVISQKPSRDICQRGTSLTIQCQVDSQVTMMFWYRQQPGQSLTLIATANQGSEATYESGFVIDKFPISRPNLTFSTLTVSNMSPEDSSIYLCSDTWTATEAFFGQGTRLTVV.

This clonotype was seen at least ten times. The V and J genes are TRBV12-3 or TRBV12-4 and TRBJ1-4, with TRBD1 identical over 8 bases. CDR3 size: 15 residues. J was trimmed by 5 bases and V by 7 bases; bases with no gene match: 9. CDR3 protein: CASTPWGQENEKLFF. CDR3 nucleotide sequence: TGTGCCAGCACACCTTGGGGACAGGAGAATGAAAAACTGTTTTTT.

The rearrangement links TRBV19 to TRBJ2-7; D possibly corresponds to TRBD1 (6 bases). V dropped 6 bases and J dropped 2 bases, with 17 bases sitting between them. Germline V gives CDR1 LNHDA, CDR2 SQIVND (reference sequence). The CDR3 runs 15 residues. Written as DNA, the CDR3 is TGTGCCAGTAGCCCGACCGGGACACCTACCTACGAGCAGTACTTC. Protein: CASSPTGTPTYEQYF.

This clonotype was counted only a few times. The V and J genes are TRBV29-1 and TRBJ2-7; 7 bases agree with TRBD2. J lost 2 bases, V lost 4 bases, and 5 bases had no gene match. The CDR3 runs 13 residues. CDR1 is SQVTM and CDR2 is ANQGSEA in the germline V gene. This CDR3 is CSVVPGGPYEQYF. The DNA for the CDR3 is TGCAGCGTTGTCCCGGGAGGTCCCTACGAGCAGTACTTC.

This clonotype was recorded many times. The chain joins TRBV28 to TRBJ2-7; D not resolved. The CDR3 runs 14 residues. CDR1 and CDR2 from the germline V gene are MDHEN and SYDVKM. V was cut by 7 bases and J by 5 bases, with 18 bases left in between. The CDR3 loop is CASNTDISPDEQYF. DNA for the CDR3: TGTGCCAGCAACACCGACATTTCCCCAGACGAGCAGTACTTC.

Notes on this clonotype: One base away lies a much larger clone, so this may be a sequencing read error. The chain couples TRBV2 to TRBJ2-1, with 9 bases lining up with TRBD2. Germline V CDR1 and CDR2: SNHLY, FYNNEI. With V trimmed by 7 bases and J by 7 bases, 14 bases remained unmatched. The CDR3 spans 16 residues. The CDR3 is CASTESRLAVPNEQFF. The CDR3 region has the DNA TGTGCCAGCACAGAGTCTCGACTAGCGGTACCTAATGAGCAGTTCTTC.

There are a few counts of this clonotype. V gene TRBV10-3 combines with J gene TRBJ2-2; tentatively, D is TRBD1 (5 bases). CDR3 size: 15 residues. Trimming pared 2 bases from V and 7 bases from J, leaving 14 bases between. The V gene's germline CDR1 is ENHRY and CDR2 SYGVKD. The CDR3 DNA reads as TGTGCCATCAGTGAGCCGACAGCAGTTGTCGGGGAGCTGTTTTTT. This translates into CAISEPTAVVGELFF.

This clonotype was detected many times. This chain uses TRBV6-2 or TRBV6-3 with TRBJ1-1; 9 bases line up with TRBD1. V shed 7 bases, J shed 7 bases, and the junction held 7 bases outside the gene matches. This CDR3 comprises 13 residues. CDR1 MNHEY and CDR2 SVGEGT come from the germline V gene. The CDR3 DNA is TGTGCCAGCACTAAGGACAGGGGTAATGAAGCTTTCTTT. Protein sequence: CASTKDRGNEAFF.

This clonotype was picked up many times. The chain combines TRBV11-3 with TRBJ1-1, with 7 bases matching TRBD1. The CDR3 has 15 amino acids. CDR1 is SGHNT and CDR2 is YENEEA in the germline V gene. V lost 3 bases to trimming and J lost 3 bases; unmatched junction nucleotides: 7. This chain's CDR3 is CASSLTGLWDTEAFF. As DNA, the CDR3 is TGTGCCAGCAGCTTGACAGGGCTTTGGGACACTGAAGCTTTCTTT.

This clonotype has a handful of counts. The chain has TRBV20-1 and TRBJ2-3, with TRBD1 matching 12 bases. With V trimmed by 1 base and J by 3 bases, 8 bases remained unmatched. The CDR3 has 17 residues. Germline lookup yields CDR1 DFQATT and CDR2 SNEGSKA (reference sequence). The CDR3, as DNA: TGCAGTGCTAGAGTCAGACCGGGACAGGGGGCAACAGATACGCAGTATTTT. Its translation is CSARVRPGQGATDTQYF.

This clonotype was detected ten times or more. The chain joins TRBV2 to TRBJ2-2, with D perhaps matching TRBD1 (6 bases). CDR3 length equals 16 residues. CDR1 is SNHLY and CDR2 is FYNNEI in the germline V gene. V was shortened by 3 bases and J by 1 base, with 12 bases between the two germline ends. This CDR3 is CASSDGQGRNTGELFF. The CDR3 DNA sequence: TGTGCCAGCAGTGACGGCCAGGGGAGGAACACCGGGGAGCTGTTTTTT.

Worth noting for this clonotype: It may be a read error: a sequence one base away is much more abundant. The chain links TRBV6-5 to TRBJ1-5; D unclear. Germline V gives CDR1 MNHEY, CDR2 SVGAGI. The CDR3 covers 21 residues. V was cut by 2 bases and J by 3 bases, with 29 bases left in between. The CDR3 region has the DNA TGTGCCAGCAGTTACCCGAATACAAGAGACTACAAGCTTTGGGTCAATCAGCCCCAGCATTTT. Protein product: CASSYPNTRDYKLWVNQPQHF.

The sample holds a few counts of this clonotype. The V and J genes are TRBV2 and TRBJ2-1, with 10 bases identical to TRBD2. The CDR3 loop spans 15 amino acids. The germline V gene has CDR1 SNHLY and CDR2 FYNNEI. V was pared by 7 bases and J by 6 bases, with 9 bases of the junction left unmatched. The CDR3 bases are TGTGCCAGCATAATCCTAGCGGGAGTATTCAATGAGCAGTTCTTC. The encoded protein is CASIILAGVFNEQFF.

This clonotype was recorded at least ten times. The genes are TRBV27 and TRBJ2-3; D unresolved. The CDR3 has 14 residues. Germline assignment: CDR1 MNHEY and CDR2 SMNVEV (reference sequence). The V end was cut by 1 base, the J end by 1 base, with 6 bases between. The CDR3 loop is CASSLWDRTDTQYF. CDR3 in DNA: TGTGCCAGCAGTTTATGGGATCGCACAGATACGCAGTATTTT.

This chain links TRBV3-1 with TRBJ2-7; D not resolved. The V end lost 0 bases, the J end lost 1 base, and 7 bases lay between the germline ends. This CDR3 is 14 amino acids long. Germline V gene sequence: CDR1 LGHDT, CDR2 YNNKEL (reference sequence). For the CDR3, the DNA is TGTGCCAGCAGCCAAGAGCTCCGATCCTACGAGCAGTACTTC. Amino acids: CASSQELRSYEQYF.

This clonotype appeared many times. This chain links TRBV20-1 with TRBJ2-7, with TRBD1 matching 7 bases. Germline V gene lookup returns CDR1 DFQATT and CDR2 SNEGSKA (reference sequence). This CDR3 comprises 17 residues. With V trimmed by 0 bases and J by 4 bases, 15 bases remained unmatched. CDR3 amino acids: CSARDSGGSPWMYEQYF. DNA for the CDR3: TGCAGTGCTAGAGACTCAGGGGGTTCGCCCTGGATGTACGAGCAGTACTTC.

This clonotype was seen at least ten times. As DNA, the CDR3 is TGTGCCAGCAGCTTGCACTTAGGGGGGAATCAGCCCCAGCATTTT. Its protein product is CASSLHLGGNQPQHF. J is TRBJ1-5 and V is TRBV7-2; TRBD1 might be the D (6 bases). The CDR3 is 15 amino acids. Germline CDR1 and CDR2: SGHTA and FQGNSA. Deletions cut 3 bases from V and 4 bases from J, with 13 bases between.

This clonotype appeared a few times. V usage is TRBV6-2 or TRBV6-3 and J usage is TRBJ1-1; TRBD1 matches at 8 bases. The germline V gene encodes CDR1 MNHEY and CDR2 SVGEGT. The V segment lost 6 bases and the J segment 7 bases; nucleotides outside the gene matches: 10. This CDR3 has 14 residues. CDR3 DNA sequence: TGTGCCAGCAGGGAGGACAGGGCGGTTATTGAAGCTTTCTTT. Translation: CASREDRAVIEAFF.